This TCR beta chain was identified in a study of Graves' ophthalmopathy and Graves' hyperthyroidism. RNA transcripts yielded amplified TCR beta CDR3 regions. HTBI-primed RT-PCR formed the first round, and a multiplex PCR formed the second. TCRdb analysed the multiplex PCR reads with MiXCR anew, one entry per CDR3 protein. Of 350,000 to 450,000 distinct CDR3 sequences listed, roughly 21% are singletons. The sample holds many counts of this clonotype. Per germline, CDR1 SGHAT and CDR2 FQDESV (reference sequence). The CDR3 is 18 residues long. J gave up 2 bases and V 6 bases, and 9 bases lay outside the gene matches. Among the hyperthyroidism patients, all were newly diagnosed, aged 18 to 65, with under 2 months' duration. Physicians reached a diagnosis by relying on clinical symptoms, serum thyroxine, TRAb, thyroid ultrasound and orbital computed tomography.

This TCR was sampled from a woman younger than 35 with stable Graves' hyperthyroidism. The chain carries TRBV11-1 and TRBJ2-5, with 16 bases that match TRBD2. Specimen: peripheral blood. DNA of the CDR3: TGTGCCAGCAGTCCTAAGGGACTAGCGGGAGGGCCTCAAGAGACCCAGTACTTC. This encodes CASSPKGLAGGPQETQYF.